This TCR beta chain appears in the sequencing data of a study of control samples from healthy donors and cancer patients. Assay: immunoSEQ multiplex PCR; the TCRdb copy retains only in-frame clones and omits some. The sample includes 100,000 to 150,000 clones, approximately 91% of them seen just once. CDR3 length: 15 amino acids. Germline V gene sequence: CDR1 SNHLY, CDR2 FYNNEI. Trimming cost V 2 bases and J 0 bases, with 10 bases left between them. The receptor's source is a man in his fifties or sixties in good health. Source material: blood. The chain uses TRBV2 and TRBJ1-1; tentatively, D is TRBD1 (5 bases). CDR3 nucleotide sequence: TGTGCCAGCAGTGAATATTTAGGGGTGAACACTGAAGCTTTCTTT. Translation gives CASSEYLGVNTEAFF.